These T cell receptor beta chains were read from a single sample in a study of blood T cells in healthy people across ages. One entry per CDR3 protein results from TCRdb running MiXCR on the 5' RACE reads. Seen here are roughly 1,000,000 distinct CDR3 sequences, about 23% observed once, and the top ten hold less than 0.75%. These sequences were also reported in another study, on T cells of mothers and their children.

The sample taken for sequencing was blood. Source of these receptors: a girl aged 2-10 years in good health. CDR3s include the opening cysteine and the closing phenylalanine or tryptophan. Rows may omit the clone size; those that give it use once, few, many or a size class.

j_call v_call clone_size cdr3_aa
TRBJ2-3 TRBV7-8 - CASSLGRNPTDTQYF
TRBJ2-1 TRBV29-1 many CSVEDDGSRNEQFF
TRBJ1-1 TRBV28 once CASTGVAPGTEAFF
TRBJ2-3 TRBV14 - CASSPQIGDTQYF
TRBJ1-2 TRBV12-3/TRBV12-4 - CASSSRTGIYGYTF
TRBJ2-1 TRBV4-1 - CASSQDGGGTNEKFF
TRBJ2-5 TRBV10-3 - CAISEPTGLQETQYF
- TRBV5-1 - CASSLNPPDEQFF
TRBJ2-1 TRBV7-3 - CASSLISLGSKFF
TRBJ1-3 TRBV7-6 - CASRTSSLSGNTIYF
TRBJ2-3 TRBV12-3/TRBV12-4 few CASSPGNLYTQYF
TRBJ2-5 TRBV20-1 few CSAAAQRLAGVGRRETQYF
- TRBV29-1 - CSVELAGVEDEQFF